This T cell receptor (beta chain) stems from a study of blood T cell repertoires in COVID-19 (dated by TCRdb to 2020 to 2021). A note on the overall study: Samples covering the acute and convalescent phases of COVID-19 were provided by collaborators in the United States, Italy and Spain. The material from the prospective study consisted of cDNA or gDNA derived from T cells, B-cell-depleted T cells, or PBMCs. Subjects who had been exposed to COVID-19, were actively infected with it, or had recovered from it provided the deeply sampled blood TCRbeta repertoires that made up the dataset. The repertoires were made available in a free public database intended to serve as a resource for research on the immune response to SARS-CoV-2. The samples were drawn from two sources: the first 160 participants of the ongoing ImmuneRACE study, and over 1,000 subjects contributed by 6 global collaborators. Sample metadata almost always included a de-identified subject ID, COVID-19 status, age in years and sex. Where available, HLA class I and class II types were taken from metadata supplied by the sample provider and were not determined by assay-based typing. Study-level results and caveats: The amount of clinical and demographic metadata varied by source and participant and was provided uncurated.

Samples from volunteer blood donors who had recovered from COVID-19 were contributed by a second Seattle source. The collaborating institutions used their own protocols to collect whole blood in K2EDTA tubes. For TCRbeta analysis, collaborator samples were shipped as frozen whole blood, as isolated PBMCs, or as DNA extracted from either sample type. The CDR3 sequence holds 13 residues, the cysteine and phenylalanine included. Only the CDR3 DNA is retained, 39 bases long and in frame from the first base. The junction carries 11 bases between V and J, which are trimmed by 4 bases and 6 bases respectively. Reading the germline V gene gives CDR1 SGDLS and CDR2 YYNGEE. Notes on this clone: The clone's antigen remains unknown. Per-base qualities were not stored, and no clone one base away is much larger.

The immunoSEQ Assay, a bias-controlled multiplex PCR, was used to amplify TCRbeta CDR3 regions from genomic DNA. The study's processing was this. Nucleated cell counts per sample were estimated from amplification of reference gene primers within the assay. To quantify the absolute abundance of each unique TCRbeta CDR3 rearrangement, sequence reads were collapsed and filtered. For each sample, productive Simpson clonality was calculated by taking the square root of Simpson's diversity index across productive rearrangements. As stored in TCRdb, this immuneACCESS dataset retains in-frame rearrangements with V and J assigned. A fraction of the clones does not appear; measured against another copy, unresolved V genes explain less than half of the discrepancy, and the remainder lacks a known reason. V and J calls and clone size are as listed in that table; D and trimming were resolved from the DNA. The sample records around 140,000 clones, roughly 80% of which are singletons. Clones ranked in the top ten supply around 3.8% of the sample.

The chain employs TRBV9 and TRBJ2-1; no D segment can be confidently identified. This receptor was obtained from a man aged 65 to 79 who had recovered from COVID-19. The sample comprised peripheral blood. The DNA sequence reads TGTGCCAGCAGCACCCACACCCTCAATGAGCAGTTCTTC. This codes for CASSTHTLNEQFF. Reference TRBV9 and TRBJ2-1 genes cover what lies past the CDR3, so the full variable domain is DSGVTQTPKHLITATGQRVTLRCSPRSGDLSVYWYQQSLDQGLQFLIQYYNGEERAKGNILERFSAQQFPDLHSELNLSSLELGDSALYFCASSTHTLNEQFFGPGTRLTVL.